The sequence of this T cell receptor (beta chain) was determined in a study of T cells in Graves' hyperthyroidism and ophthalmopathy. Study-level information: Peripheral blood draws took place at initial diagnosis, ahead of any treatment.

The trim removed 2 bases at V and 2 bases at J, leaving 3 bases unmatched. The CDR3 consists of 15 residues. The germline V gene encodes CDR1 MNHEY and CDR2 SVGAGI. The TCR beta CDR3 regions underwent amplification using RNA transcripts as the source. The HTBI set primed first-round TCR CDR3 RT-PCR. TCRdb re-analysed the multiplex PCR reads in MiXCR, keeping a single row per CDR3 protein. The repertoire holds approximately 700,000 distinct CDR3 sequences, roughly 15% seen once, with under 10% in the top ten. The chain is built from TRBV6-5 and TRBJ2-1; 7 nucleotides align to TRBD2. The receptor's source is a man aged 18 to 29 with Graves' hyperthyroidism. The sequenced sample consisted of blood. CDR3 sequence reads: CASSYLAVPYNEQFF. In DNA form, the CDR3 reads TGTGCCAGCAGTTACCTAGCGGTCCCCTACAATGAGCAGTTCTTC.